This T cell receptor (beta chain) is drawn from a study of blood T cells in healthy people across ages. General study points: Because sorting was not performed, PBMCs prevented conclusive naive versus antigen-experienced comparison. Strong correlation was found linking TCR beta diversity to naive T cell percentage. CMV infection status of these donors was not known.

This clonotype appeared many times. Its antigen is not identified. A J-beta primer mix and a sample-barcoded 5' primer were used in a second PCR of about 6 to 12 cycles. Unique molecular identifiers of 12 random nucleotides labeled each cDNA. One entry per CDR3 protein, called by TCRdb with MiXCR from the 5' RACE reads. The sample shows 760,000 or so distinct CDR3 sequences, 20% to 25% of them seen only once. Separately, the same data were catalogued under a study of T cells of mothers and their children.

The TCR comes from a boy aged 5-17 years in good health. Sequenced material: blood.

The CDR3 region has the DNA TGTGCCAGCAGCAATTTGGACTATTCGACCTACAATGAGCAGTTCTTC. This translates into CASSNLDYSTYNEQFF. The chain carries TRBV3-1 and TRBJ2-1, with a tentative D call TRBD2 (6 bases). Germline CDR1 and CDR2: LGHDT and YNNKEL (reference sequence). Trimming removed 5 bases from V and 2 bases from J, with 16 bases in between. The CDR3 spans 16 residues.